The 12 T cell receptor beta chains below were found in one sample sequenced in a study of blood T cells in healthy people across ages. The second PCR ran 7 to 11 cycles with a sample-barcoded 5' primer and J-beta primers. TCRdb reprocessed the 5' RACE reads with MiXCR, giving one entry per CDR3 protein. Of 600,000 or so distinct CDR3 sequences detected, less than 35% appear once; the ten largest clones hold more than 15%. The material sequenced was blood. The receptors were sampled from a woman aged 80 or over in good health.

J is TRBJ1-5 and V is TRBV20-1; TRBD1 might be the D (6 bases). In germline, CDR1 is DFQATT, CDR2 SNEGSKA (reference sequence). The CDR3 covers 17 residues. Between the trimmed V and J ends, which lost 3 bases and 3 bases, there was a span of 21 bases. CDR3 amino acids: CSASSTGTEGANQPQHF. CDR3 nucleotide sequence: TGCAGTGCTAGTAGTACAGGGACGGAGGGAGCCAATCAGCCCCAGCATTTT.

As DNA, the CDR3 is TGTGCCAGCAGCCGGGGGGGAGGTGTCGTCTATGGCTACACCTTC. Protein product: CASSRGGGVVYGYTF. The chain couples TRBV7-2 to TRBJ1-2, with D possibly matching TRBD1 (5 bases). CDR1 and CDR2 (germline): SGHTA, FQGNSA. The ends were cut back, 5 bases at V and 4 bases at J, with 17 bases in the middle. The CDR3 is made up of 15 amino acids.

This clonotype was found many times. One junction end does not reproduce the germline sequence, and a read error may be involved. The CDR3 nucleotides read TGCACTGCTCTACCCAGATCGTCAGCGCCGAGGCCTGGGGTAGAGCAGTTCTTC. It encodes CTALPRSSAPRPGVEQFF. This chain connects TRBV20-1 to TRBJ2-1; unclear D gene. Germline loops: CDR1 DFQATT, CDR2 SNEGSKA (reference sequence). The CDR3 is 18 residues long.

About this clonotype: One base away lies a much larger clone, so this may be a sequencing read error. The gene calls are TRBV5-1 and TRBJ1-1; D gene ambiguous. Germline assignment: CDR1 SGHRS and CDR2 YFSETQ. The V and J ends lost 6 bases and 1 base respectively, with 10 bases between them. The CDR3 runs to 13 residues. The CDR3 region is CASTSSGNTEAFF. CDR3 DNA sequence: TGCGCCAGCACGAGCTCTGGGAACACTGAAGCTTTCTTT.

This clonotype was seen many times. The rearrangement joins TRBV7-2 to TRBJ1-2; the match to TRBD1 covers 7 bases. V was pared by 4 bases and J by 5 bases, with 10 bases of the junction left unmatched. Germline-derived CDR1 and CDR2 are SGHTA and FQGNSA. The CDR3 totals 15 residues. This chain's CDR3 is CASSSRTGAHYGYTF. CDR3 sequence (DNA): TGTGCCAGCAGCTCAAGAACAGGGGCACATTATGGCTACACCTTC.

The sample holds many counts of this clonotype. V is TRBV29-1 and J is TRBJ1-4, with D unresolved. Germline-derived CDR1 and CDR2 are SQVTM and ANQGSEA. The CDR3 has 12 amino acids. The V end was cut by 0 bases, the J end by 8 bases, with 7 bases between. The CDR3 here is CSVEDLGEKLFF. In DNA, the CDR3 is TGCAGCGTTGAAGACCTGGGGGAAAAACTGTTTTTT.

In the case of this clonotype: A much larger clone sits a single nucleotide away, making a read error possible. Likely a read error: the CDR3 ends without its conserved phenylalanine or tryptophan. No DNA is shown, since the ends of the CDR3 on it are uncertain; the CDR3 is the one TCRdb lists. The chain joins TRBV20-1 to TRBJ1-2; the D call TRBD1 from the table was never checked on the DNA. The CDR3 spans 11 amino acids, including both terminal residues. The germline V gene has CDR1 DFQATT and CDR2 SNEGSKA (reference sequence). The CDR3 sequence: CSARGDSDRTL.

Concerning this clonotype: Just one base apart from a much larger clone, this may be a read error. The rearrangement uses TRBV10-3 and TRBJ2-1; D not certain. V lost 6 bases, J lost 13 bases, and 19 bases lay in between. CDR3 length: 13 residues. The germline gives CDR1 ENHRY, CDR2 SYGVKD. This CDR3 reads CAISLRLAETQFF. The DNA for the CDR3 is TGTGCCATCAGCCTTAGGCTGGCTGAGACCCAGTTCTTC.

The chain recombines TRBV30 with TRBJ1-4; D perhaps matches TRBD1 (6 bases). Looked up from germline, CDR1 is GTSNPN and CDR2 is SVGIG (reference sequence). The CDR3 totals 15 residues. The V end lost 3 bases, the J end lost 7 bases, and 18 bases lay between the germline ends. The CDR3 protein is CAWRFPGDAGEKLFF. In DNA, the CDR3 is TGTGCCTGGAGGTTCCCAGGGGACGCGGGTGAAAAACTGTTTTTT.

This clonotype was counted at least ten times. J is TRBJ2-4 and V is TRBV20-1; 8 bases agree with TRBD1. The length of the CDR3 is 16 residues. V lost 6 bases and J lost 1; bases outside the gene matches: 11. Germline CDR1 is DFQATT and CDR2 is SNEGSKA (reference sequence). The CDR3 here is CSALPPRQGAKNIQYF. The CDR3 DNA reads TGCAGTGCCCTCCCCCCGAGACAGGGGGCCAAAAACATTCAGTACTTC.

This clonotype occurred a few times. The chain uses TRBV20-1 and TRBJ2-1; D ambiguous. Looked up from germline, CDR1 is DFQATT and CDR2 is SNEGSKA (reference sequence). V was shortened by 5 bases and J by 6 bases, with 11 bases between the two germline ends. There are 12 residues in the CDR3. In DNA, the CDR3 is TGCAGTGCTCCCCTCGTATTCAATGAGCAGTTCTTC. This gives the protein CSAPLVFNEQFF.

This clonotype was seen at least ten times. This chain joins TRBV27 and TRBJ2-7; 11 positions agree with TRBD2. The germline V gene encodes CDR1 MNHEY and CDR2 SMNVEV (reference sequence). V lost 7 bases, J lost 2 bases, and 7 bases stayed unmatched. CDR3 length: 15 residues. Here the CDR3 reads CASKETSGATYEQYF. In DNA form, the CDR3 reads TGTGCCAGCAAAGAGACTAGCGGGGCTACCTACGAGCAGTACTTC.